This entry concerns a single T cell receptor (beta chain). The target antigen is unknown. The sample is drawn from a study of cytomegalovirus exposure and HLA in healthy donors. Study results and limitations: The study dropped some indistinguishable V segments, TRBV6-2 and TRBV6-3 among them. In a later analysis, DRB1 alleles had the most associated TCRs; HLA-C alleles the fewest.

Trimming removed 8 bases from V and 7 bases from J, with 17 bases in between. The germline gives CDR1 WSHSY, CDR2 SAAADI. The CDR3 is made up of 13 amino acids. A multiplex PCR was run with 60 Vbeta primers and 13 Jbeta primers. Authors' data handling: Later, tens of millions of unique TCR beta chains were counted in an analysis, and around 11 million of them were shared. The repertoire was sequenced with immunoSEQ multiplex PCR; TCRdb's copy has only in-frame clones and lacks some. The DNA gave D and trimming, while V, J and clone size come from that table. The sample shows around 100,000 clones, 70% to 90% of them seen only once.

The genes are TRBV10-2 and TRBJ1-2; D unclear. The sequence was obtained from a man aged 40-49 years in good health and CMV-seronegative. Sequencing was done on a sample of PBMCs. The CDR3 sequence: CASHPGVKSGYTF. In DNA form, the CDR3 reads TGCGCCAGCCATCCCGGAGTTAAGAGTGGCTACACCTTC.